This T cell receptor beta chain appears in the sequencing data of a study of cytomegalovirus exposure and HLA in healthy donors. The PCR was carried out with 60 Vbeta primers and 13 Jbeta primers. The repertoire was sequenced with immunoSEQ multiplex PCR; TCRdb's copy has only in-frame clones and lacks some. The sample has some 140,000 clones, 65% to 70% seen once. Study-wide findings and caveats: Relative to equally common others, HLA-associated TCR beta chains showed greater clonal expansion in a later analysis. Immune exposure information available was restricted to CMV serostatus. According to reports, the classifier identified cytomegalovirus status with high specificity and sensitivity. Later analysis demonstrated an association between a missense DCLRE1C variant and TCR beta V- and J-gene trimming.

With regard to this clone: Its antigen is still unknown.

This CDR3 comprises 13 residues. The trim removed 7 bases at V and 4 bases at J, leaving 7 bases unmatched. The receptor was isolated from a human donor in good health. Sequenced sample: PBMCs. The genes are TRBV6-7 and TRBJ2-7, with 7 positions matching TRBD2. TRBV6-7 is an open reading frame whose function is uncertain. The CDR3 coding sequence is TGTGCCAGCAAGGCGGGAGATTGGTACGAGCAGTACTTC. Translated, it gives CASKAGDWYEQYF.